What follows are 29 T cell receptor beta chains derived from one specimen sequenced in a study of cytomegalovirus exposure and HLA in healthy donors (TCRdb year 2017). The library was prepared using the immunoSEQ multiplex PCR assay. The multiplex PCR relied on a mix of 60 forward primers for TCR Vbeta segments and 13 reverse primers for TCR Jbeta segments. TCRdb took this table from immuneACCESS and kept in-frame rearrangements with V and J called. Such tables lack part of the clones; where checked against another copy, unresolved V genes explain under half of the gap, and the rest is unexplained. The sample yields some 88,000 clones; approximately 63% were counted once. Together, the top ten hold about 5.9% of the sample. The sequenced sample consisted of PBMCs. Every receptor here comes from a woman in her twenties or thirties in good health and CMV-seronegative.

CDR3 in amino acids: CASSEDPQGGEQYF. CDR3 in DNA: TGCGCCAGCAGTGAGGACCCTCAAGGAGGGGAGCAGTACTTC. The chain has TRBV10-1 and TRBJ2-7, with D maybe TRBD2 (6 bases). The germline V and J ends were trimmed by 2 bases and 7 bases, with 15 bases remaining between them. CDR3 length equals 14 residues. From germline, CDR1 is WNHNN and CDR2 SYGVQD (reference sequence).

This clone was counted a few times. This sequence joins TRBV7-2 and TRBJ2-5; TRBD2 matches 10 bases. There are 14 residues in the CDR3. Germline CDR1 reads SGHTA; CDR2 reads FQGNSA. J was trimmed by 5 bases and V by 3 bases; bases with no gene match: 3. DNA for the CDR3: TGTGCCAGCAGCTTCTTTAGCGGGAGGGAGACCCAGTACTTC. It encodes CASSFFSGRETQYF.

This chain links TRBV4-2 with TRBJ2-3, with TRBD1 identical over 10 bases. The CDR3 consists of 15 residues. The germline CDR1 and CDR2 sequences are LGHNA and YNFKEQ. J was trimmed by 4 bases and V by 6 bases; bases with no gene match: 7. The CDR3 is CASSQDRGTPDTQYF. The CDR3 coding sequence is TGTGCCAGCAGTCAGGACAGGGGGACGCCAGATACGCAGTATTTT.

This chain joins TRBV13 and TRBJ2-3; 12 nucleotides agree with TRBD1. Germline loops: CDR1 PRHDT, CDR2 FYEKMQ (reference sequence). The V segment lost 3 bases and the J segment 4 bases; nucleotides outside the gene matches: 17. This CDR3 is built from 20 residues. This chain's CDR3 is CASSLYLRDRGRGVADTQYF. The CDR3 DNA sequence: TGTGCCAGCAGCTTGTACCTTCGGGACAGGGGGCGCGGTGTCGCAGATACGCAGTATTTT.

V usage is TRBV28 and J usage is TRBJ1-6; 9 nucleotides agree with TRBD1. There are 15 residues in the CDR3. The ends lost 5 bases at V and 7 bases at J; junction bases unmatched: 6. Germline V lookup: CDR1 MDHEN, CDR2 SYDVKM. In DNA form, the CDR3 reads TGTGCCAGCAGTAACCGGGACAGGGACAATTCACCCCTCCACTTT. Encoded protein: CASSNRDRDNSPLHF.

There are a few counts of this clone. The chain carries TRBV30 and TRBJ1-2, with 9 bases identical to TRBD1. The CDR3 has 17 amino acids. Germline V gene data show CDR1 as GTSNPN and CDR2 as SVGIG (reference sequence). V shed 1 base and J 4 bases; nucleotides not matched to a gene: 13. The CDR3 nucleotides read TGTGCCTGGAGTGCTAACTTGGGACAGGGTAACCCCTATGGCTACACCTTC. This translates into CAWSANLGQGNPYGYTF.

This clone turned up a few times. The DNA of the CDR3 is TGTGCCAGCAGTTTTAGTAGGGGTAACTATGGCTACACCTTC. It codes for CASSFSRGNYGYTF. The chain has TRBV27 and TRBJ1-2, with D tentatively TRBD1 (5 bases). CDR3 size: 14 residues. Per the germline V gene, CDR1 is MNHEY and CDR2 is SMNVEV (reference sequence). V was pared by 3 bases and J by 1 base, with 9 bases between.

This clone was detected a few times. The CDR3 DNA is TGTGCCAGCAGTGCGGGACTAGCGGGTACCACAGATACGCAGTATTTT. Translating gives CASSAGLAGTTDTQYF. J is TRBJ2-3 and V is TRBV6-1; 12 positions agree with TRBD2. Germline values: CDR1 MNHNS, CDR2 SASEGT. The CDR3 is 16 amino acids. The J segment lost 2 bases and the V segment lost 4 bases, leaving 4 bases of the junction unmatched.

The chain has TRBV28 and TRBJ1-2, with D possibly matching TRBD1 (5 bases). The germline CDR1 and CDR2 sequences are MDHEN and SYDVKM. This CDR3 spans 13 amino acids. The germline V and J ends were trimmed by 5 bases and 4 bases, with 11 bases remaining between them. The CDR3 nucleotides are TGTGCCAGCAGTCCTGACAGCACCTATGGCTACACCTTC. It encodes CASSPDSTYGYTF.

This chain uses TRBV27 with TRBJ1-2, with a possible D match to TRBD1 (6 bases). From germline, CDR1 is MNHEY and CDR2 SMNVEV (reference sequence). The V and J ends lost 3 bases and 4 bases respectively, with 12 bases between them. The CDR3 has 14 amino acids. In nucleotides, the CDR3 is TGTGCCAGCAGTTTGGTGGGGGCGCCCTATGGCTACACCTTC. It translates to CASSLVGAPYGYTF.

DNA of the CDR3: TGTGCCAGCAGTGAGGACAGTTCTAACTATGGCTACACCTTC. Protein: CASSEDSSNYGYTF. The V gene is TRBV25-1, the J gene TRBJ1-2, with D tentatively TRBD1 (6 bases). Germline lookup yields CDR1 MGHDK and CDR2 SYGVNS. This CDR3 has 14 residues. V lost 3 bases to trimming and J lost 0 bases, with 8 bases between them.

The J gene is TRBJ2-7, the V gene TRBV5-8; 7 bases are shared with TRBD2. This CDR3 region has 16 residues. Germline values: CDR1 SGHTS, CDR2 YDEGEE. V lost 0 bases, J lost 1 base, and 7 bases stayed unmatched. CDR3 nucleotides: TGTGCCAGCAGCTTGGGAGTCGGGGGGTGGTCCTACGAGCAGTACTTC. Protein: CASSLGVGGWSYEQYF.

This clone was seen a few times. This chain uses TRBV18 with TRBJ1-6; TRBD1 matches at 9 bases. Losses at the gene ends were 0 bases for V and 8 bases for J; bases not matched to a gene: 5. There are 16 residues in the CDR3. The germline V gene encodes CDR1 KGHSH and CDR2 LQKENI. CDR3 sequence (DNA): TGTGCCAGCTCACCACCCATTGGGACAGGGTATTCACCCCTCCACTTT. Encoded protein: CASSPPIGTGYSPLHF.

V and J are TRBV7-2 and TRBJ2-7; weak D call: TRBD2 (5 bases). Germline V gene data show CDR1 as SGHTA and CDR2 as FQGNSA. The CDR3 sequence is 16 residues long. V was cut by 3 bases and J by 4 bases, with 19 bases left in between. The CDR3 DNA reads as TGTGCCAGCAGCTTTCTAGGTAGCGCGAGGAAGTACGAGCAGTACTTC. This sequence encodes CASSFLGSARKYEQYF.

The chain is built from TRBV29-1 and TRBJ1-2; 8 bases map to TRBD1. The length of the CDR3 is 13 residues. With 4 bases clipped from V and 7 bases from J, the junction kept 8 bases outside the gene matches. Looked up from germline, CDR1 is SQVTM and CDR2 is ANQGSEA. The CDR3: CSVGRQGRSGYTF. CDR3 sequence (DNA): TGCAGCGTTGGGCGACAGGGGCGGAGTGGCTACACCTTC.

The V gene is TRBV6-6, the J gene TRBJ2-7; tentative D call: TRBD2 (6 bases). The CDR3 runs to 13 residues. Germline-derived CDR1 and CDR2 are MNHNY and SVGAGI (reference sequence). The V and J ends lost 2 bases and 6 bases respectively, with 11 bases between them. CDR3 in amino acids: CASSYRGTGEQYF. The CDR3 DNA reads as TGTGCCAGCAGTTACCGGGGGACTGGCGAGCAGTACTTC.

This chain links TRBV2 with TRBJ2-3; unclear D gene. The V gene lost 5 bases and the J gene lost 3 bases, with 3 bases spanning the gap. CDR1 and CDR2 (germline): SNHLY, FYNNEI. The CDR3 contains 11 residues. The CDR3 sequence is CASSITDTQYF. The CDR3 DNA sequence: TGTGCCAGCAGTATAACAGATACGCAGTATTTT.

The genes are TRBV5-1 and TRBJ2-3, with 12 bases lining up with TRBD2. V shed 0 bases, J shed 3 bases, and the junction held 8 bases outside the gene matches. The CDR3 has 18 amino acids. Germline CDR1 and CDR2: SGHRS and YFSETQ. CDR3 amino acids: CASSLGLAGGSVTDTQYF. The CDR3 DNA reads TGCGCCAGCAGCTTGGGCCTAGCGGGGGGGTCAGTAACAGATACGCAGTATTTT.

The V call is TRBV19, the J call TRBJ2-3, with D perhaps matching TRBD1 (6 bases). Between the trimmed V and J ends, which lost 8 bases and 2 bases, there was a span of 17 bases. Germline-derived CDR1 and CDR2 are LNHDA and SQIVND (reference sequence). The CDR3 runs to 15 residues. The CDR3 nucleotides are TGTGCCAGTGCGTGGGGGCAGGGGTTCACAGATACGCAGTATTTT. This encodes CASAWGQGFTDTQYF.

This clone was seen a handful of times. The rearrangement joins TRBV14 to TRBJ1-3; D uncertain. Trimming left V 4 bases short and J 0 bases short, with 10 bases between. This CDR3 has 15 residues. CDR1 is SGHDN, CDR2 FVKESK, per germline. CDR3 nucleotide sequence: TGTGCCAGCAGCCCGGGTTTTGACTCTGGAAACACCATATATTTT. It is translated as CASSPGFDSGNTIYF.

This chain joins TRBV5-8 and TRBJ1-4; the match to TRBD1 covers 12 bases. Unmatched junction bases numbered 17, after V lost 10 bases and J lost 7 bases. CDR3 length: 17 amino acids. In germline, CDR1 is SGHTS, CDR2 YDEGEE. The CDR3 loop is CAFRKRDRGQWSEKLFF. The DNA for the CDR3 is TGTGCCTTTCGCAAGCGGGACAGGGGGCAATGGAGTGAAAAACTGTTTTTT.

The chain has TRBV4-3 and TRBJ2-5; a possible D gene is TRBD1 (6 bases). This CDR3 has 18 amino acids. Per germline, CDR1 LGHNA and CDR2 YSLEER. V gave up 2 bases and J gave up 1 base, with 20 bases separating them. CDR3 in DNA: TGCGCCAGCAGCCAAACTCTGATAGGACAGCGCATCCAAGAGACCCAGTACTTC. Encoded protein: CASSQTLIGQRIQETQYF.

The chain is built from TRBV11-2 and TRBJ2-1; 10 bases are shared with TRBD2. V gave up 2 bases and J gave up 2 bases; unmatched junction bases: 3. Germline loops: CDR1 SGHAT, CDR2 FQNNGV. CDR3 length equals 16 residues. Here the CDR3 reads CASSLRLAGAYNEQFF. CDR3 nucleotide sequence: TGTGCCAGCAGCTTAAGGCTAGCGGGGGCCTACAATGAGCAGTTCTTC.

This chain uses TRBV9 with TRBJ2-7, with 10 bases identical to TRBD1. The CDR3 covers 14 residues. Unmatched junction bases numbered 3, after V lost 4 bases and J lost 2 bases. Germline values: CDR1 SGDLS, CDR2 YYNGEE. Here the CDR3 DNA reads TGTGCCAGCAGCTCCGGGACAGGGGCCTACGAGCAGTACTTC. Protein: CASSSGTGAYEQYF. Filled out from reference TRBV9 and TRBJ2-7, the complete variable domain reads DSGVTQTPKHLITATGQRVTLRCSPRSGDLSVYWYQQSLDQGLQFLIQYYNGEERAKGNILERFSAQQFPDLHSELNLSSLELGDSALYFCASSSGTGAYEQYFGPGTRLTVT.

CDR3 DNA sequence: TGCGCCAGCAGCTTGGTTGGCGGAGTCACAGATACGCAGTATTTT. Its protein is CASSLVGGVTDTQYF. J is TRBJ2-3 and V is TRBV5-1; D is ambiguous. The CDR3 has 15 residues. V gave up 0 bases and J gave up 2 bases, with 10 bases separating them. Germline V CDR1 and CDR2: SGHRS, YFSETQ.

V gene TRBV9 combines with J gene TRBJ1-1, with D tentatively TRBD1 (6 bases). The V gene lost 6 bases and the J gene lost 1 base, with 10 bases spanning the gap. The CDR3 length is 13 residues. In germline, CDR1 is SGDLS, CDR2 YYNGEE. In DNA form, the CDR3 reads TGTGCCAGCACAGCAGGGGAGAACACTGAAGCTTTCTTT. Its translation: CASTAGENTEAFF. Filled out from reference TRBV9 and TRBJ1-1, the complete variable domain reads DSGVTQTPKHLITATGQRVTLRCSPRSGDLSVYWYQQSLDQGLQFLIQYYNGEERAKGNILERFSAQQFPDLHSELNLSSLELGDSALYFCASTAGENTEAFFGQGTRLTVV.

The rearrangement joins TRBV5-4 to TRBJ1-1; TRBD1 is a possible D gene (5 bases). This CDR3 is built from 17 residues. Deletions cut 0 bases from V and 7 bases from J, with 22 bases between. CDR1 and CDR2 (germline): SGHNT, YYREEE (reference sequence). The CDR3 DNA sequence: TGTGCCAGCAGCTTGGCGAAACAGGTTTCCTCTTACGGTGAAGCTTTCTTT. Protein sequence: CASSLAKQVSSYGEAFF.

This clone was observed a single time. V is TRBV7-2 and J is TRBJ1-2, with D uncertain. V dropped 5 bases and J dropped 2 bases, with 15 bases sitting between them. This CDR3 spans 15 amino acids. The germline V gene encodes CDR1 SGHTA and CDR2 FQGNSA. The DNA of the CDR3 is TGTGCCAGCAGCCCCCGCTGGGTAGCAAACTATGGCTACACCTTC. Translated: CASSPRWVANYGYTF.

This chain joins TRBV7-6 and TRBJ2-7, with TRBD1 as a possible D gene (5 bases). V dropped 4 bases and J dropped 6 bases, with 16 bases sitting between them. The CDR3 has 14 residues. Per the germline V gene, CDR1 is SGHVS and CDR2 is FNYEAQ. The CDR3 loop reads CASSSGRERGEQYF. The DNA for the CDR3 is TGTGCCAGCAGCTCGGGCAGGGAAAGAGGCGAGCAGTACTTC.